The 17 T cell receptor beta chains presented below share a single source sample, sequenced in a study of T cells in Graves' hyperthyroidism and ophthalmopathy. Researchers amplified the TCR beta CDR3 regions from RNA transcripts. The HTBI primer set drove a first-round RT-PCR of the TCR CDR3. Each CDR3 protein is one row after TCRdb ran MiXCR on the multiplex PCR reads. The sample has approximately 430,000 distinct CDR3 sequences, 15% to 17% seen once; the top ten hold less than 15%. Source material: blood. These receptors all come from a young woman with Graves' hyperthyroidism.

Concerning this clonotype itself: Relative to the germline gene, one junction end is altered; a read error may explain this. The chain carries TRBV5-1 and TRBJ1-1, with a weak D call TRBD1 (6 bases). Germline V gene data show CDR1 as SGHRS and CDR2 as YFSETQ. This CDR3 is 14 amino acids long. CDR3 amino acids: CASSRSNRDTEVFF. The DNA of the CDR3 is TGCGCCAGCAGCCGGAGTAACCGGGACACTGAAGTTTTCTTT. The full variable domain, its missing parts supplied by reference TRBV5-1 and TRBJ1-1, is KAGVTQTPRYLIKTRGQQVTLSCSPISGHRSVSWYQQTPGQGLQFLFEYFSETQRNKGNFPGRFSGRQFSNSRSEMNVSTLELGDSALYLCASSRSNRDTEVFFGQGTRLTVV.

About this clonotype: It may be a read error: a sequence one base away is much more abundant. DNA of the CDR3: TGTGCCATCAGTGACCCGACAGGGTACTATGAGCAGTTCTTC. Protein: CAISDPTGYYEQFF. V gene TRBV10-3 combines with J gene TRBJ2-1; 7 bases agree with TRBD1. Germline V gene data show CDR1 as ENHRY and CDR2 as SYGVKD. The CDR3 extends over 14 amino acids. The ends lost 3 bases at V and 8 bases at J; junction bases unmatched: 7.

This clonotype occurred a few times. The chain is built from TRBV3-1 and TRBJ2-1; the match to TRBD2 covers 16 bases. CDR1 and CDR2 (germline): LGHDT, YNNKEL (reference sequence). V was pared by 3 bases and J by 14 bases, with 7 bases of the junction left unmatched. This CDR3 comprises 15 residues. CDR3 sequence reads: CASSQGTSGRGKEFF. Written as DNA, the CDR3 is TGTGCCAGCAGCCAGGGGACTAGCGGGAGGGGTAAGGAGTTCTTC.

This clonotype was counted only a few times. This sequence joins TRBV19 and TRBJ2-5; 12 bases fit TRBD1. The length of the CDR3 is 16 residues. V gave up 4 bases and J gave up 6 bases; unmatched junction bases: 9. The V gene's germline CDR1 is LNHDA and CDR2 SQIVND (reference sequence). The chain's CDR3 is CASSTGDRGQSKTQYF. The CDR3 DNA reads TGTGCCAGTAGTACAGGGGACAGGGGGCAGTCGAAGACCCAGTACTTC.

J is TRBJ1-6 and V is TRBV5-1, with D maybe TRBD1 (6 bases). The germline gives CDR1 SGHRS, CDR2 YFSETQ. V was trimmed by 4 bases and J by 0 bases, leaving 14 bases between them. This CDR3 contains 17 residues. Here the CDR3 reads CASSPNRVGSYNSPLHF. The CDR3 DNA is TGCGCCAGCAGCCCCAACAGGGTGGGCTCCTATAATTCACCCCTCCACTTT.

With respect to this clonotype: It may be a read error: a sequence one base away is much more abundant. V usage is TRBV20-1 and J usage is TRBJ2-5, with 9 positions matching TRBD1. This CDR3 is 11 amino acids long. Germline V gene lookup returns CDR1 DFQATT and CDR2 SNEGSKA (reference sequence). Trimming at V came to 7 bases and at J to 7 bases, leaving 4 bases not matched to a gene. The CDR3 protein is CSGQGVVTQYF. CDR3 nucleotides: TGCAGTGGACAGGGGGTAGTGACCCAGTACTTC.

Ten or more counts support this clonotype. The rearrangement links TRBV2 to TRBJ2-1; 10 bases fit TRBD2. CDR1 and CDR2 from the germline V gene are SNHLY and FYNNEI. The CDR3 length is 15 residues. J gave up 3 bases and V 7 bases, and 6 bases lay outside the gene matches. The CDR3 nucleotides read TGTGCCAGCACCGAGGGGACTAGCGACTACAATGAGCAGTTCTTC. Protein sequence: CASTEGTSDYNEQFF. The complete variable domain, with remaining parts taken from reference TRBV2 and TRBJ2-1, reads EPEVTQTPSHQVTQMGQEVILRCVPISNHLYFYWYRQILGQKVEFLVSFYNNEISEKSEIFDDQFSVERPDGSNFTLKIRSTKLEDSAMYFCASTEGTSDYNEQFFGPGTRLTVL.

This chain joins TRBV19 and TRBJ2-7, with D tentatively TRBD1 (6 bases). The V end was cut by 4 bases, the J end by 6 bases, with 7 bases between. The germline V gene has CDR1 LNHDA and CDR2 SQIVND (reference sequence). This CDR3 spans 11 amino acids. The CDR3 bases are TGTGCCAGTAGTAAAGGGGGCGAGCAGTACTTC. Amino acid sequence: CASSKGGEQYF.

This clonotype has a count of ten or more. The CDR3 nucleotides read TGTGCCAGCAGCTTAAGAGGGGGGGCCAATGAGCAGTTCTTC. Translation: CASSLRGGANEQFF. This rearrangement joins TRBV7-9 to TRBJ2-1, with D maybe TRBD2 (7 bases). The V and J ends lost 2 bases and 6 bases respectively, with 11 bases between them. CDR1 SEHNR and CDR2 FQNEAQ come from the germline V gene (reference sequence). The CDR3 runs to 14 residues.

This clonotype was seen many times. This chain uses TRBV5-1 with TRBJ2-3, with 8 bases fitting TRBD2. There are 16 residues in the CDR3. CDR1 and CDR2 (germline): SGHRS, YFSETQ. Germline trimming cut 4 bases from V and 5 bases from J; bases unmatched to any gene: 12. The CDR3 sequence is CASSRATSDYRDTQYF. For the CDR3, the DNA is TGCGCCAGCAGCCGCGCGACTAGCGATTACAGAGATACGCAGTATTTT. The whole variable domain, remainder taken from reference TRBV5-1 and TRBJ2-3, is KAGVTQTPRYLIKTRGQQVTLSCSPISGHRSVSWYQQTPGQGLQFLFEYFSETQRNKGNFPGRFSGRQFSNSRSEMNVSTLELGDSALYLCASSRATSDYRDTQYFGPGTRLTVL.

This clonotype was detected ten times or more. The CDR3 DNA reads TGTGCCAGCAGCTACTACCTTGGGGAGCTGTTTTTT. It specifies CASSYYLGELFF. The genes are TRBV7-9 and TRBJ2-2; D uncertain. The CDR3 is made up of 12 amino acids. Germline V gene data show CDR1 as SEHNR and CDR2 as FQNEAQ (reference sequence). Between the trimmed V and J ends, which lost 4 bases and 8 bases, there was a span of 8 bases.

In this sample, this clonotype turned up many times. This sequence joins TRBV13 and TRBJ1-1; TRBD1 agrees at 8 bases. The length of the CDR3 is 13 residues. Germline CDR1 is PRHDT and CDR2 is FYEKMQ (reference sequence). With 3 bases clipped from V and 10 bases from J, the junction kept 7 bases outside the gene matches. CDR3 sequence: CASSLDREIRAFF. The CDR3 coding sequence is TGTGCCAGCAGCTTGGACAGGGAAATTCGAGCTTTCTTT. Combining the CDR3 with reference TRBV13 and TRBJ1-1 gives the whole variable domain AAGVIQSPRHLIKEKRETATLKCYPIPRHDTVYWYQQGPGQDPQFLISFYEKMQSDKGSIPDRFSAQQFSDYHSELNMSSLELGDSALYFCASSLDREIRAFFGQGTRLTVV.

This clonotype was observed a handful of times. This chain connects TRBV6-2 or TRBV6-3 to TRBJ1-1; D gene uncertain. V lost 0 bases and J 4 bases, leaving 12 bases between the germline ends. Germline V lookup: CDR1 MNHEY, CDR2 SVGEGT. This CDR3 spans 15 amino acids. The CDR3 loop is CASSYSGDTSTEAFF. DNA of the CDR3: TGTGCCAGCAGTTACTCTGGGGATACGAGCACTGAAGCTTTCTTT.

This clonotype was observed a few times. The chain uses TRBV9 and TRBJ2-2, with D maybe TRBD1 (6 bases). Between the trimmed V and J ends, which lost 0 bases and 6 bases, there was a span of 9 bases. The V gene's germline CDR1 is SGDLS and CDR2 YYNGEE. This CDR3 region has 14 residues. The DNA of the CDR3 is TGTGCCAGCAGCGTAGAGGGACAATCCGGGGAGCTGTTTTTT. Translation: CASSVEGQSGELFF.

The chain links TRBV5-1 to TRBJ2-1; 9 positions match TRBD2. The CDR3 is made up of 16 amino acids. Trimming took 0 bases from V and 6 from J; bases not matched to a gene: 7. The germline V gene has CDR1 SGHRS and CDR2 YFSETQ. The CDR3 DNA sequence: TGCGCCAGCAGCTTGGCGTCTAGCGGGGAACTCAATGAGCAGTTCTTC. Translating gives CASSLASSGELNEQFF.

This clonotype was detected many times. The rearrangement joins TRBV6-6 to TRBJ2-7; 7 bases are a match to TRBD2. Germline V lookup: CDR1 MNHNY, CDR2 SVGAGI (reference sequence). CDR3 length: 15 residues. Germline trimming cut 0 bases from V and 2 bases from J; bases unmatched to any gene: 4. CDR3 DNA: TGTGCCAGCAGTTACTCAGCTAGCGGAACCTACGAGCAGTACTTC. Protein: CASSYSASGTYEQYF.

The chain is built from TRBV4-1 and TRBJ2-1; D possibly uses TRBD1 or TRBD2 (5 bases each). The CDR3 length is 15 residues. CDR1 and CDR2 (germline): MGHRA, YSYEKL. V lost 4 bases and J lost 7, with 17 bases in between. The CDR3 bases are TGCGCCAGCAGCCCATGGACGGGGCTAAGGAATGAGCAGTTCTTC. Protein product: CASSPWTGLRNEQFF.